A single sample gave rise to the 15 T cell receptor beta chains below, sequenced in a study of control samples from healthy donors and cancer patients. Data came from immunoSEQ multiplex PCR; TCRdb stores just in-frame clones and leaves some out. The data hold around 150,000 clones, with around nine tenths observed a single time. Material for sequencing was blood. The receptors come from a man aged 18 to 30 in good health.

The chain recombines TRBV5-6 with TRBJ2-7; no clear D gene. The CDR3 is 14 residues long. V lost 5 bases to trimming and J lost 7 bases, with 19 bases between them. The germline CDR1 and CDR2 sequences are SGHDT and YYEEEE. DNA for the CDR3: TGTGCCAGCAGTGAAAGGGAAAGCTTGATGGAGCAGTACTTC. Its translation: CASSERESLMEQYF.

The rearrangement uses TRBV2 and TRBJ1-6; D uncertain. Germline CDR1 is SNHLY and CDR2 is FYNNEI. The CDR3 consists of 15 residues. The germline V and J ends were trimmed by 5 bases and 0 bases, with 8 bases remaining between them. The CDR3 DNA reads as TGTGCCAGCAGTCAGACGGACTCCTATAATTCACCCCTCCACTTT. Amino acids: CASSQTDSYNSPLHF.

This chain uses TRBV28 with TRBJ2-1; D gene ambiguous. Trimming left V 3 bases short and J 2 bases short, with 8 bases between. Germline V gives CDR1 MDHEN, CDR2 SYDVKM. The CDR3 is made up of 14 amino acids. Here the CDR3 DNA reads TGTGCCAGCAGTTTCGGCAACCCCTACAATGAGCAGTTCTTC. Translating gives CASSFGNPYNEQFF. Variable domain in full (rest from reference TRBV28 and TRBJ2-1): DVKVTQSSRYLVKRTGEKVFLECVQDMDHENMFWYRQDPGLGLRLIYFSYDVKMKEKGDIPEGYSVSREKKERFSLILESASTNQTSMYLCASSFGNPYNEQFFGPGTRLTVL.

This chain uses TRBV3-1 (or the pseudogene TRBV3-2) with TRBJ2-5; 8 nucleotides agree with TRBD2. V lost 4 bases and J lost 6; bases outside the gene matches: 7. The CDR3 has 14 amino acids. Looked up from germline, CDR1 is LGHDT and CDR2 is YNNKEL (reference sequence). The CDR3 nucleotides read TGTGCCAGCAGCCCCGGGGGGGCCAAAAAGACCCAGTACTTC. This encodes CASSPGGAKKTQYF.

This clone was detected only a few times. J is TRBJ1-2 and V is TRBV5-1; 9 bases align to TRBD1. The germline CDR1 and CDR2 sequences are SGHRS and YFSETQ. V trimming: 4 bases; J trimming: 3 bases; junction bases outside the gene matches: 7. This CDR3 has 15 amino acids. CDR3 bases: TGCGCCAGCAGCCCGGACAGGGGTTGGGACTATGGCTACACCTTC. Its translation: CASSPDRGWDYGYTF.

This rearrangement joins TRBV6-2 or TRBV6-3 to TRBJ2-2; 7 positions match TRBD2. The trim removed 6 bases at V and 4 bases at J, leaving 8 bases unmatched. CDR1 and CDR2 (germline): MNHEY, SVGEGT. This CDR3 spans 15 amino acids. The CDR3 is CASSLRGGGTGELFF. Written as DNA, the CDR3 is TGTGCCAGCAGCCTCCGAGGCGGGGGCACCGGGGAGCTGTTTTTT.

The genes are TRBV5-4 and TRBJ1-1; the D gene is possibly TRBD1 (5 bases). The V gene lost 0 bases and the J gene lost 3 bases, with 21 bases spanning the gap. Per the germline V gene, CDR1 is SGHNT and CDR2 is YYREEE (reference sequence). The CDR3 is 18 residues long. Written as DNA, the CDR3 is TGTGCCAGCAGCTTGGGCGGACAACGGACATGGGTTGACACTGAAGCTTTCTTT. It codes for CASSLGGQRTWVDTEAFF.

The sample holds one count of this clone. This chain connects TRBV9 to TRBJ2-2; 7 bases are a match to TRBD1. Germline loops: CDR1 SGDLS, CDR2 YYNGEE. The CDR3 is made up of 17 amino acids. V lost 4 bases and J lost 0; bases outside the gene matches: 9. CDR3 region: CASSPLPGTANTGELFF. For the CDR3, the DNA is TGTGCCAGCAGCCCCCTCCCCGGGACAGCGAACACCGGGGAGCTGTTTTTT. The full variable domain, rest sourced from reference TRBV9 and TRBJ2-2, is DSGVTQTPKHLITATGQRVTLRCSPRSGDLSVYWYQQSLDQGLQFLIQYYNGEERAKGNILERFSAQQFPDLHSELNLSSLELGDSALYFCASSPLPGTANTGELFFGEGSRLTVL.

V usage is TRBV6-2 or TRBV6-3 and J usage is TRBJ2-3, with D hard to call. The CDR3 runs 15 residues. V lost 2 bases and J lost 2, with 11 bases in between. In germline, CDR1 is MNHEY, CDR2 SVGEGT. The CDR3, as DNA: TGTGCCAGCAGTTACGGGGTGGGAACCACAGATACGCAGTATTTT. Translating it yields CASSYGVGTTDTQYF.

The chain uses TRBV13 and TRBJ1-1, with 7 bases lining up with TRBD1. Germline V gene data show CDR1 as PRHDT and CDR2 as FYEKMQ (reference sequence). This CDR3 spans 15 amino acids. V shed 3 bases and J 3 bases; nucleotides not matched to a gene: 7. CDR3 nucleotides: TGTGCCAGCAGCTTTACAGGGGACCGGTACACTGAAGCTTTCTTT. Translation gives CASSFTGDRYTEAFF.

The chain combines TRBV6-4 with TRBJ2-1, with 13 bases that match TRBD2. The CDR3 consists of 15 residues. J gave up 7 bases and V 4 bases, and 4 bases lay outside the gene matches. Per the germline V gene, CDR1 is MRHNA and CDR2 is SNTAGT. The CDR3 nucleotides read TGTGCCAGCAGTGCACTAGCGGGGGGGCGAAATGAGCAGTTCTTC. It encodes CASSALAGGRNEQFF.

V and J are TRBV19 and TRBJ1-2; 8 bases map to TRBD1. The V segment lost 7 bases and the J segment 4 bases; nucleotides outside the gene matches: 8. This CDR3 has 14 residues. Germline V gene data show CDR1 as LNHDA and CDR2 as SQIVND (reference sequence). CDR3: CASTLRGTGYGYTF. The CDR3 bases are TGTGCCAGTACCCTCCGAGGGACAGGCTATGGCTACACCTTC.

This clone was detected once. The chain carries TRBV11-2 and TRBJ2-3; D gene uncertain. V shed 4 bases and J shed 0 bases, with 11 bases lying between them. The CDR3 extends over 15 amino acids. Germline V CDR1 and CDR2: SGHAT, FQNNGV. The CDR3 here is CASSYGNPSTDTQYF. As DNA, the CDR3 is TGTGCCAGCAGCTACGGCAACCCTAGCACAGATACGCAGTATTTT.

As concerns this clone: Other DNA sequences within the sample encode an identical CDR3. The V gene is TRBV6-5, the J gene TRBJ1-1; a weak D match, TRBD1 (5 bases). The CDR3 runs to 13 residues. Germline lookup yields CDR1 MNHEY and CDR2 SVGAGI. V lost 6 bases and J 2 bases, leaving 10 bases between the germline ends. In DNA, the CDR3 is TGTGCCAGCAGGAGAGGGGTTAACACTGAAGCTTTCTTT. This sequence encodes CASRRGVNTEAFF.

V gene TRBV4-2 combines with J gene TRBJ2-3; no definite D call. Trimming stripped 3 bases from V and 0 bases from J, with 4 bases between. From germline, CDR1 is LGHNA and CDR2 YNFKEQ. The CDR3 sequence is 13 residues long. CDR3 sequence: CASSQGSTDTQYF. The CDR3 bases are TGTGCCAGCAGCCAGGGGAGCACAGATACGCAGTATTTT.